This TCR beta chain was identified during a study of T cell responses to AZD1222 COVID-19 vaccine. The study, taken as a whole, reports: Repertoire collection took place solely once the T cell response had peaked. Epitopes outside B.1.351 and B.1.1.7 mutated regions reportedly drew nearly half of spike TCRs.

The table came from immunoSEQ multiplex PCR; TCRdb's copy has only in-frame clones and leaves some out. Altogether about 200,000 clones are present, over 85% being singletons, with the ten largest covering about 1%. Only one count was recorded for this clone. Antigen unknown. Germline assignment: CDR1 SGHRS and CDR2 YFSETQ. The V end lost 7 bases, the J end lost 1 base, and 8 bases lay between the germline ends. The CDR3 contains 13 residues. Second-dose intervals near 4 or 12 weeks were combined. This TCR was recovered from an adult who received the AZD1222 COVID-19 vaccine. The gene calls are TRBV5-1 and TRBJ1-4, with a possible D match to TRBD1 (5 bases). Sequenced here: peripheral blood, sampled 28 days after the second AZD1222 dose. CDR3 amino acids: CASSQGTNEKLFF. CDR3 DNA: TGCGCCAGCTCGCAGGGAACTAATGAAAAACTGTTTTTT. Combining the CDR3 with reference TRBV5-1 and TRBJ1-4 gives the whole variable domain KAGVTQTPRYLIKTRGQQVTLSCSPISGHRSVSWYQQTPGQGLQFLFEYFSETQRNKGNFPGRFSGRQFSNSRSEMNVSTLELGDSALYLCASSQGTNEKLFFGSGTQLSVL.